The T cell receptor beta chain under discussion was sequenced for a study of shared clonotypes between healthy human individuals. Assay used: immunoSEQ multiplex PCR; TCRdb lists only in-frame clones, some missing. The data contain over 2 million clones, roughly 94% of them seen just once; the ten biggest clones take up approximately 0.13%. V lost 1 base to trimming and J lost 7 bases, with 12 bases between them. CDR1 and CDR2 from the germline V gene are SGDLS and YYNGEE. The CDR3 covers 13 residues. The chain carries TRBV9 and TRBJ2-7; the D is unclear. The receptor's source is a man aged 18 to 29 in good health. The specimen was naive CD4+ T cells sorted from blood. Specified subset: CD45RA+ positively selected. The CDR3 here is CASSVYGDREQYF. In DNA form, the CDR3 reads TGTGCCAGCAGCGTATACGGTGATCGGGAGCAGTACTTC.